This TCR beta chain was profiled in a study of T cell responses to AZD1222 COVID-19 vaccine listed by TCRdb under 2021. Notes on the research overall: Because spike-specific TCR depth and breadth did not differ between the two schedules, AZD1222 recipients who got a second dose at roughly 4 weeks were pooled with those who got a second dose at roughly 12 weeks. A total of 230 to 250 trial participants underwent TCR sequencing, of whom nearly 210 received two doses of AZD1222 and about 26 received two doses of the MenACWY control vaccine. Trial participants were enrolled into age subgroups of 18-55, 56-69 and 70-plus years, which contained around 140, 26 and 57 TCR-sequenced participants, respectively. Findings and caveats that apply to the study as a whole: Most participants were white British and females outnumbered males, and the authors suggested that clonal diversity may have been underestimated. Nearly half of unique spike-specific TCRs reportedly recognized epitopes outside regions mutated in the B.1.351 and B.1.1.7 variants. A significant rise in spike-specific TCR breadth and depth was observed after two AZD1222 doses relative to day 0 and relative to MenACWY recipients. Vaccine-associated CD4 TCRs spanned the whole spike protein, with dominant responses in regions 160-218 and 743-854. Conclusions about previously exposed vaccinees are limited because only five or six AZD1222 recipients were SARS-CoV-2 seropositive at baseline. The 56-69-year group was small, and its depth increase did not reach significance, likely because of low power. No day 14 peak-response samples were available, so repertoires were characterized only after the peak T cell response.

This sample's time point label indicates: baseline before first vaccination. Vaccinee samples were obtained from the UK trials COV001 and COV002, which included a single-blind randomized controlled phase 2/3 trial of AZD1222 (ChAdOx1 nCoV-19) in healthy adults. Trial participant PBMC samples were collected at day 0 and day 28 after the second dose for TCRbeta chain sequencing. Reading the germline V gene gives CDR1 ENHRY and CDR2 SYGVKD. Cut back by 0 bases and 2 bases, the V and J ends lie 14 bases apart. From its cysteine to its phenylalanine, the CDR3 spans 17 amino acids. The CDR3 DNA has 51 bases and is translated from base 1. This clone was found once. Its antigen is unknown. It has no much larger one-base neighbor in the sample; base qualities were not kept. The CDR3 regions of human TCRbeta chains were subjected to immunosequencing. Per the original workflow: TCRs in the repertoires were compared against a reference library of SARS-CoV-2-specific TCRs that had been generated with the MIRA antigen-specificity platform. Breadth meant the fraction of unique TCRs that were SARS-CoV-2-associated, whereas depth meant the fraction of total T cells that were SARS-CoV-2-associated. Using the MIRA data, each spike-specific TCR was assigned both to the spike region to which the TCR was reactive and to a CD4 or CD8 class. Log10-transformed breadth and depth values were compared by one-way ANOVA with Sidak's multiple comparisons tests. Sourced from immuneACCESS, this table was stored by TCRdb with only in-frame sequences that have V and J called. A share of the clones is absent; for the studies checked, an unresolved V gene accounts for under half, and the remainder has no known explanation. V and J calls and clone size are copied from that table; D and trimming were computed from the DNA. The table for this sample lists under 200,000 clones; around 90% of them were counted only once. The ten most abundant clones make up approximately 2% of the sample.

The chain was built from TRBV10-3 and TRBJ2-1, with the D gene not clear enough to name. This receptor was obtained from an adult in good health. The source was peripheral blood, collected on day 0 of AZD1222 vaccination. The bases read TGTGCCATCAGTGAGTCTTTTGGCGGATCCCCCTACAATGAGCAGTTCTTC. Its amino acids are CAISESFGGSPYNEQFF.